Listed here are 24 T cell receptor beta chains from one sample, sequenced in a study of T-cell memory formation after mild COVID-19. TCRdb recomputed calls from the 5' RACE reads with MiXCR, one row per CDR3 protein. Among a few hundred thousand distinct CDR3 sequences, over 8.5% were seen once, and the ten largest hold approximately 20%. Sequences were obtained from PBMCs or a T cell subset sorted from them (not recorded which). Receptors originate from a man younger than 35 who had mild COVID-19 (a few samples of this study predate the infection). Cell type and time point are not known.

This chain links TRBV7-9 with TRBJ1-5; perhaps TRBD1 as D (5 bases). The CDR3 is 15 residues long. V shed 2 bases and J shed 5 bases, with 13 bases lying between them. CDR1 and CDR2 (germline): SEHNR, FQNEAQ (reference sequence). CDR3 amino acids: CASSLSAGTHQPQHF. In DNA, the CDR3 is TGTGCCAGCAGCTTATCGGCAGGGACCCATCAGCCCCAGCATTTT.

This clonotype ranks as medium-sized (0.01 to 0.1%). This rearrangement joins TRBV7-9 to TRBJ2-2; D gene unclear. The germline gives CDR1 SEHNR, CDR2 FQNEAQ (reference sequence). Trimming stripped 11 bases from V and 3 bases from J, with 7 bases between. This CDR3 contains 11 residues. The CDR3 region is CALRDTGELFF. CDR3 coding DNA: TGTGCCCTTCGGGACACCGGGGAGCTGTTTTTT.

There are a few counts of this clonotype. V and J are TRBV4-3 and TRBJ1-2, with 7 bases aligning to TRBD1. V shed 3 bases, J shed 6 bases, and the junction held 10 bases outside the gene matches. The CDR3 loop spans 15 amino acids. Germline V gives CDR1 LGHNA, CDR2 YSLEER. DNA for the CDR3: TGCGCCAGCAGCCACAATTTCGCCACAGGGGATGGCTACACCTTC. Translated: CASSHNFATGDGYTF.

The chain uses TRBV4-1 and TRBJ2-7; D gene uncertain. Germline V lookup: CDR1 MGHRA, CDR2 YSYEKL. V was pared by 1 base and J by 6 bases, with 10 bases between. The CDR3 loop spans 13 amino acids. The CDR3 coding sequence is TGCGCCAGCAGCCAAGTTAACGGGTTCGAGCAGTACTTC. This translates into CASSQVNGFEQYF.

There are a few counts of this clonotype. The chain couples TRBV29-1 to TRBJ2-3; D remains unclear. Germline V gene sequence: CDR1 SQVTM, CDR2 ANQGSEA. The V end lost 4 bases, the J end lost 6 bases, and 11 bases lay between the germline ends. The CDR3 totals 12 residues. CDR3 residues: CSVGIRVDTQYF. The CDR3 DNA reads as TGCAGCGTTGGGATACGGGTCGATACGCAGTATTTT.

This clonotype was detected ten times or more. V and J are TRBV24-1 and TRBJ2-5; D remains unclear. This CDR3 comprises 13 residues. Germline V gene sequence: CDR1 KGHDR, CDR2 SFDVKD. Between the trimmed V and J ends, which lost 4 bases and 4 bases, there was a span of 9 bases. Written as DNA, the CDR3 is TGTGCCACCAGTGACGTCTGGCCAGAGACCCAGTACTTC. Encoded protein: CATSDVWPETQYF.

This clonotype was counted a few times. This rearrangement joins TRBV20-1 to TRBJ1-1; TRBD1 might be the D (5 bases). V lost 3 bases and J 1 base, leaving 9 bases between the germline ends. The germline V gene encodes CDR1 DFQATT and CDR2 SNEGSKA (reference sequence). This CDR3 is built from 13 residues. CDR3 in amino acids: CSASRQGNTEAFF. The CDR3 nucleotides read TGCAGTGCTAGTCGCCAGGGGAACACTGAAGCTTTCTTT.

In its sample, this clonotype was seen a few times. The V and J genes are TRBV29-1 and TRBJ1-2; 8 bases line up with TRBD1. V lost 7 bases and J lost 2; bases outside the gene matches: 6. The CDR3 runs 13 residues. Germline lookup yields CDR1 SQVTM and CDR2 ANQGSEA. The CDR3 DNA is TGCAGCGCCCACGGACAGGGAAACTATGGCTACACCTTC. Amino acid sequence: CSAHGQGNYGYTF.

The chain carries TRBV27 and TRBJ1-1, with D possibly being TRBD1 (5 bases). The CDR3 is 14 residues long. The germline gives CDR1 MNHEY, CDR2 SMNVEV (reference sequence). V gave up 7 bases and J gave up 3 bases, with 15 bases separating them. This CDR3 is CASISRGGDTEAFF. The DNA for the CDR3 is TGTGCCAGCATTTCGCGGGGCGGGGACACTGAAGCTTTCTTT.

This clonotype appeared a few times. This sequence joins TRBV5-1 and TRBJ1-1; D not resolved. Trimming took 2 bases from V and 4 from J, leaving 9 bases between them. CDR1 and CDR2 from the germline V gene are SGHRS and YFSETQ. The length of the CDR3 is 13 residues. CDR3 sequence: CASSLGDLTEAFF. CDR3 in DNA: TGCGCCAGCAGCTTAGGAGACCTCACTGAAGCTTTCTTT.

J is TRBJ1-6 and V is TRBV5-5, with D perhaps TRBD1 (6 bases). Trimming removed 0 bases at V and 10 bases at J, with 8 bases between. The CDR3 length is 13 residues. CDR1 and CDR2 from the germline V gene are SGHKS and YYEKEE (reference sequence). The CDR3 DNA follows: TGTGCCAGCAGCTTGGGGCAGGGGTCACCCCTCCACTTT. Translated: CASSLGQGSPLHF.

A few counts support this clonotype. The genes are TRBV7-2 and TRBJ1-2, with D tentatively TRBD1 (6 bases). Deletions cut 5 bases from V and 7 bases from J, with 17 bases between. CDR3 length equals 14 residues. Germline V gives CDR1 SGHTA, CDR2 FQGNSA. CDR3 in amino acids: CASSTGGGLIGYTF. Written as DNA, the CDR3 is TGTGCCAGCAGCACCGGGGGGGGGCTCATTGGCTACACCTTC.

This clonotype showed up just a few times. This rearrangement joins TRBV20-1 to TRBJ2-7, with a tentative D call TRBD1 (6 bases). V was trimmed by 6 bases and J by 0 bases, leaving 15 bases between them. CDR1 DFQATT and CDR2 SNEGSKA come from the germline V gene (reference sequence). CDR3 length: 14 residues. CDR3 region: CSAPVRGSSYEQYV. CDR3 nucleotide sequence: TGCAGTGCCCCAGTCAGGGGATCCTCCTACGAGCAGTACGTC.

This chain uses TRBV7-9 with TRBJ1-2, with D perhaps TRBD1 (6 bases). The CDR3 extends over 15 amino acids. V lost 3 bases and J 2 bases, leaving 13 bases between the germline ends. Germline V gene lookup returns CDR1 SEHNR and CDR2 FQNEAQ (reference sequence). DNA for the CDR3: TGTGCCAGCAGCTTTCACCCGGGACAAAACTATGGCTACACCTTC. Translating gives CASSFHPGQNYGYTF.

The V call is TRBV2, the J call TRBJ2-1; D unclear. Trimming took 10 bases from V and 4 from J, leaving 8 bases between them. The CDR3 spans 11 residues. Per germline, CDR1 SNHLY and CDR2 FYNNEI. In DNA, the CDR3 is TGTGCCACCACACAGTACAATGAGCAGTTCTTC. Its protein product is CATTQYNEQFF.

V and J are TRBV11-1 and TRBJ2-7, with no clear D. The length of the CDR3 is 12 residues. V was trimmed by 6 bases and J by 2 bases, leaving 8 bases between them. CDR1 and CDR2 (germline): SGHAT, FQDESV (reference sequence). The CDR3 DNA reads as TGTGCCAGCAGTCAGTGGCCCTACGAGCAGTACGTC. The encoded protein is CASSQWPYEQYV.

This clonotype was recorded a few times. The V gene is TRBV27, the J gene TRBJ2-1, with D possibly TRBD1 on 6 matching bases. CDR3 length: 14 amino acids. CDR1 and CDR2 from the germline V gene are MNHEY and SMNVEV (reference sequence). The V end lost 2 bases, the J end lost 5 bases, and 10 bases lay between the germline ends. The CDR3 sequence: CASSLDRYNNEQFF. The CDR3 DNA is TGTGCCAGCAGTTTAGACAGGTATAACAATGAGCAGTTCTTC.

As regards this clonotype: The junction differs from germline at one of its ends, possibly a read error. The chain combines TRBV11-2 with TRBJ2-3; D gene ambiguous. The germline V gene has CDR1 SGHAT and CDR2 FQNNGV. This CDR3 has 11 amino acids. The CDR3 DNA reads as TGTGCCAGCAGCTACGAGGATAGGCAGTATTTT. The encoded protein is CASSYEDRQYF.

This clonotype has a handful of counts. The chain recombines TRBV12-3 or TRBV12-4 with TRBJ2-5; tentative D call: TRBD2 (7 bases). V was clipped by 7 bases and J by 0 bases, with 21 bases between them. CDR3 size: 17 residues. The CDR3 DNA reads as TGTGCCAGCACCACGCTCGGAGGGGGGGCGGACCAAGAGACCCAGTACTTC. Translation gives CASTTLGGGADQETQYF.

A few counts support this clonotype. Written as DNA, the CDR3 is TGTGCCAGCAGTTCGCAGGGTTCAGCCATTCAGTACTTC. Translation gives CASSSQGSAIQYF. The rearrangement joins TRBV28 to TRBJ2-4, with a tentative D call TRBD1 (5 bases). Trimming cost V 4 bases and J 9 bases, with 13 bases left between them. Germline V gene data show CDR1 as MDHEN and CDR2 as SYDVKM. This CDR3 has 13 amino acids.

The chain combines TRBV12-3 or TRBV12-4 with TRBJ1-2; D is unclear. Deletions cut 6 bases from V and 4 bases from J, with 15 bases between. The CDR3 extends over 14 amino acids. The CDR3 nucleotides read TGTGCCAGCAGCCTTTCCGGATCGGGCTATGGCTACACCTTC. This codes for CASSLSGSGYGYTF.

This clonotype was counted many times. The chain carries TRBV7-3 and TRBJ1-1, with D possibly TRBD1 on 5 matching bases. V was shortened by 5 bases and J by 6 bases, with 13 bases between the two germline ends. Per germline, CDR1 SGHTA and CDR2 FQGTGA. The CDR3 spans 13 residues. DNA for the CDR3: TGTGCCAGCAGCCCGAGAGGGGTCGCTGAAGCTTTCTTT. The encoded protein is CASSPRGVAEAFF.

The chain couples TRBV4-2 to TRBJ1-6, with TRBD1 as a possible D gene (6 bases). Trimming cost V 0 bases and J 7 bases, with 13 bases left between them. Germline V gives CDR1 LGHNA, CDR2 YNFKEQ. The CDR3 runs to 16 residues. The CDR3 DNA reads as TGTGCCAGCAGCCAAGAGTTGCAGGGGTTAAATTCACCCCTCCACTTT. Its protein is CASSQELQGLNSPLHF.

This clonotype was counted only a few times. The CDR3 nucleotides are TGCAGTGCGGGGAGGACGGCGCAAGAGACCCAGTACTTC. Amino acid sequence: CSAGRTAQETQYF. The chain carries TRBV20-1 and TRBJ2-5, with a possible D match to TRBD2 (6 bases). The CDR3 runs to 13 residues. V lost 6 bases to trimming and J lost 2 bases, with 13 bases between them. Germline values: CDR1 DFQATT, CDR2 SNEGSKA (reference sequence).